Presented here are 27 T cell receptor beta chains from one specimen sequenced in a study of T cells in Graves' hyperthyroidism and ophthalmopathy. TCR beta CDR3 sequences were amplified from RNA transcripts. RT-PCR in the first round (using the HTBI primer set) targeted the TCR CDR3. MiXCR, applied by TCRdb to the multiplex PCR reads, yields one record per CDR3 protein. Of some 350,000 distinct CDR3 sequences listed, 15% to 20% were seen once; the top ten hold 3% to 4.5%. Sequencing was done on a sample of blood. The receptors originated from a young woman with Graves' hyperthyroidism.

This clonotype appeared many times. The chain has TRBV7-2 and TRBJ2-5, with TRBD2 matching 7 bases. V shed 4 bases, J shed 5 bases, and the junction held 10 bases outside the gene matches. The germline gives CDR1 SGHTA, CDR2 FQGNSA. The CDR3 has 15 residues. CDR3 amino acids: CASSSRTSRGETQYF. CDR3 DNA: TGTGCCAGCAGCTCTCGGACTTCGCGGGGGGAGACCCAGTACTTC.

This clonotype was counted at least ten times. The chain couples TRBV6-2 or TRBV6-3 to TRBJ2-5, with TRBD2 matching 9 bases. Germline V gene data show CDR1 as MNHEY and CDR2 as SVGEGT. The CDR3 spans 19 residues. Losses at the gene ends were 6 bases for V and 2 bases for J; bases not matched to a gene: 19. The CDR3 bases are TGTGCCAGCAGGATCCGTACCCGGATTAGCGGGGGTCAGCAAGAGACCCAGTACTTC. It translates to CASRIRTRISGGQQETQYF.

This clonotype was recorded at least ten times. This chain uses TRBV6-2 or TRBV6-3 with TRBJ2-7; tentative D call: TRBD1 (6 bases). The CDR3 is 14 amino acids. Germline values: CDR1 MNHEY, CDR2 SVGEGT. Between the trimmed V and J ends, which lost 7 bases and 6 bases, there was a span of 19 bases. CDR3 sequence: CASTGAGVSREQYF. The CDR3 coding sequence is TGTGCCAGCACCGGGGCAGGGGTGTCACGCGAGCAGTACTTC.

In its sample, this clonotype was seen a few times. Germline and junction disagree at one end, which may indicate a read error. The CDR3 here is CSARGVPSGGPYNEKFF. The DNA for the CDR3 is TGCAGTGCTAGAGGGGTGCCTAGCGGGGGCCCCTACAATGAGAAGTTCTTC. The chain recombines TRBV20-1 with TRBJ2-1, with TRBD2 matching 10 bases. Germline CDR1 DFQATT, CDR2 SNEGSKA (reference sequence). CDR3 length equals 17 residues.

This clonotype came up many times. The V gene is TRBV6-1, the J gene TRBJ1-6, with D possibly being TRBD1 (5 bases). The CDR3 sequence is 12 residues long. Germline lookup yields CDR1 MNHNS and CDR2 SASEGT. V gave up 3 bases and J gave up 8 bases, with 5 bases separating them. The CDR3 protein is CASSDRDSPLHF. The CDR3 DNA sequence: TGTGCCAGCAGTGACAGGGATTCACCCCTCCACTTT.

This clonotype was counted at least ten times. J is TRBJ2-2 and V is TRBV7-2; D is unresolved. The germline V and J ends were trimmed by 2 bases and 4 bases, with 11 bases remaining between them. Germline-derived CDR1 and CDR2 are SGHTA and FQGNSA. This CDR3 spans 15 amino acids. The DNA of the CDR3 is TGTGCCAGCAGCTTATCTCTAGGTGGCACCGGGGAGCTGTTTTTT. Protein sequence: CASSLSLGGTGELFF.

The sample holds one count of this clonotype. This sequence may be a read error, since a much larger clone differs from it by one base. The V gene is TRBV5-1, the J gene TRBJ2-5; unclear D gene. CDR3 length: 14 residues. CDR1 and CDR2 (germline): SGHRS, YFSETQ. Trimming left V 2 bases short and J 1 base short, with 9 bases between. The CDR3 nucleotides read TGCGCCAGCAGCTTCTCTGACCCCCAAGAGACCCAGTACTTC. Encoded protein: CASSFSDPQETQYF.

This clonotype showed up many times. This may be a read error: a much more frequent sequence differs by one nucleotide. V usage is TRBV6-5 and J usage is TRBJ1-2; no reliable D call. Germline V gene data show CDR1 as MNHEY and CDR2 as SVGAGI. The CDR3 is 14 residues long. CDR3 DNA: TGTGCCAACAGTTACACAGCAAGAGAGTATGGCTACACCTTC. Its translation is CANSYTAREYGYTF.

This clonotype was seen a handful of times. The chain carries TRBV27 and TRBJ2-7; D uncertain. There are 13 residues in the CDR3. Germline V gives CDR1 MNHEY, CDR2 SMNVEV (reference sequence). Deletions cut 3 bases from V and 3 bases from J, with 9 bases between. CDR3 sequence (DNA): TGTGCCAGCAGTTTTGCTGGCTTCTACGAGCAGTACTTC. Translating gives CASSFAGFYEQYF.

Note on this clonotype: A much larger clone is a single base away; this may be a read error. The chain's CDR3 is CASRDRGLRTEAFF. DNA for the CDR3: TGTGCCAGCAGGGACAGGGGATTGAGGACTGAAGCTTTCTTT. The chain has TRBV6-1 and TRBJ1-1; 9 nucleotides align to TRBD1. CDR1 MNHNS and CDR2 SASEGT come from the germline V gene. V shed 6 bases and J 5 bases; nucleotides not matched to a gene: 7. There are 14 residues in the CDR3.

This clonotype came up many times. The chain recombines TRBV3-1 with TRBJ2-7, with a weak D call TRBD2 (6 bases). V was cut by 5 bases and J by 4 bases, with 12 bases left in between. The CDR3 runs 13 residues. Germline values: CDR1 LGHDT, CDR2 YNNKEL (reference sequence). CDR3 loop: CASSAGRVYEQYF. The CDR3 DNA follows: TGTGCCAGCAGCGCGGGGAGAGTATACGAGCAGTACTTC.

This clonotype was seen many times. The V gene is TRBV6-1, the J gene TRBJ1-2; TRBD1 aligns across 7 bases. V was pared by 5 bases and J by 0 bases, with 3 bases of the junction left unmatched. The V gene's germline CDR1 is MNHNS and CDR2 SASEGT. This CDR3 is built from 14 residues. For the CDR3, the DNA is TGTGCCAGCAGTCGGACAGGCCCTAACTATGGCTACACCTTC. It translates to CASSRTGPNYGYTF.

This clonotype came up many times. V is TRBV3-1 and J is TRBJ1-3; no reliable D call. Germline V gene lookup returns CDR1 LGHDT and CDR2 YNNKEL (reference sequence). V was trimmed by 4 bases and J by 4 bases, leaving 11 bases between them. The length of the CDR3 is 14 residues. This CDR3 is CASSPGSLGNTIYF. The DNA of the CDR3 is TGTGCCAGCAGCCCAGGATCTCTAGGAAACACCATATATTTT.

This clonotype was detected a few times. V usage is TRBV11-1 and J usage is TRBJ2-2, with a tentative D call TRBD1 (6 bases). Germline V gene lookup returns CDR1 SGHAT and CDR2 FQDESV (reference sequence). V lost 2 bases to trimming and J lost 0 bases, with 19 bases between them. This CDR3 comprises 19 residues. As DNA, the CDR3 is TGTGCCAGCAGCTTACCGGGACACCTACCATCTGCGAACACCGGGGAGCTGTTTTTT. The encoded protein is CASSLPGHLPSANTGELFF.

This clonotype was counted ten times or more. The chain employs TRBV2 and TRBJ1-1; D call uncertain. This CDR3 spans 14 amino acids. Germline V lookup: CDR1 SNHLY, CDR2 FYNNEI. Trimming took off 5 bases at V and 3 bases at J, with 13 bases between the two ends. CDR3 in DNA: TGTGCCAGCAGTCGACTGTCTCACTACACTGAAGCTTTCTTT. Encoded protein: CASSRLSHYTEAFF.

This clonotype was counted many times. The CDR3, as DNA: TGTGCCAGCATAAGGGGGACAGGGAACTATGGCTACACCTTC. Its protein is CASIRGTGNYGYTF. The chain is built from TRBV12-3 or TRBV12-4 and TRBJ1-2; 9 positions match TRBD1. The ends lost 7 bases at V and 2 bases at J; junction bases unmatched: 5. The CDR3 is 14 residues long.

This clonotype was picked up many times. CDR3 in DNA: TGTGCCAGCAGTTTATGGCTCGCTTATAGCAATCAGCCCCAGCATTTT. Residues: CASSLWLAYSNQPQHF. The rearrangement uses TRBV28 and TRBJ1-5; D is undetermined. Trimming left V 0 bases short and J 0 bases short, with 9 bases between. The CDR3 runs 16 residues. Germline assignment: CDR1 MDHEN and CDR2 SYDVKM.

The chain carries TRBV11-3 and TRBJ1-5, with 10 bases matching TRBD1. J gave up 6 bases and V 4 bases, and 18 bases lay outside the gene matches. Germline CDR1 is SGHNT and CDR2 is YENEEA. The length of the CDR3 is 19 residues. The CDR3 nucleotides read TGTGCCAGCAGCTCCCCCCGTGGGACAGGGGAGATATTATCTCAGCCCCAGCATTTT. This sequence encodes CASSSPRGTGEILSQPQHF.

A remark on this clonotype: Germline is not matched at one junction end, which may reflect a read error. In DNA form, the CDR3 reads TGTGCCAGCAGTTCGGACTTAGGATGGCACTTC. It specifies CASSSDLGWHF. This rearrangement joins TRBV6-2 or TRBV6-3 to TRBJ2-7; TRBD2 might be the D (5 bases). From germline, CDR1 is MNHEY and CDR2 SVGEGT. This CDR3 region has 11 residues.

This clonotype was counted only a few times. V is TRBV18 and J is TRBJ1-5; weak D call: TRBD1 (6 bases). Trimming shortened V by 0 bases and J by 7 bases, and 16 bases separated the two germline ends. CDR3 length equals 16 residues. Germline CDR1 is KGHSH and CDR2 is LQKENI. CDR3 region: CASSPPEGVGKQPQHF. The CDR3 DNA is TGTGCCAGCTCACCACCAGAGGGGGTGGGTAAACAGCCCCAGCATTTT.

This clonotype was picked up a small number of times. It may be a read error: a sequence one base away is much more abundant. The CDR3 nucleotides read TGCAGTGCTAGAGCTGACAAAGGAACTGAAGCTTGCTTT. Translating gives CSARADKGTEACF. This chain uses TRBV20-1 with TRBJ1-1; D call uncertain. Germline V gene lookup returns CDR1 DFQATT and CDR2 SNEGSKA (reference sequence). This CDR3 contains 13 residues.

This clonotype has a count of ten or more. The chain joins TRBV12-3 or TRBV12-4 to TRBJ1-2, with TRBD1 identical over 8 bases. V lost 1 base and J lost 8; bases outside the gene matches: 12. The CDR3 is 16 amino acids. The CDR3 DNA reads as TGTGCCAGCAGTTTAGTTACGGTCGGGACAGGAAGGGGCTACACCTTC. Amino acids: CASSLVTVGTGRGYTF.

Here the CDR3 reads CASSYRTDNDGYTF. In nucleotides, the CDR3 is TGTGCCAGCAGCTATAGGACAGACAATGATGGCTACACCTTC. V gene TRBV6-5 combines with J gene TRBJ1-2; D is perhaps TRBD1 (6 bases). Germline loops: CDR1 MNHEY, CDR2 SVGAGI. This CDR3 has 14 amino acids. Trimming took off 6 bases at V and 6 bases at J, with 17 bases between the two ends.

At least ten counts were recorded for this clonotype. The V gene is TRBV11-2, the J gene TRBJ1-1; D is ambiguous. Trimming removed 3 bases from V and 7 bases from J, with 6 bases in between. The CDR3 has 11 residues. Germline V gives CDR1 SGHAT, CDR2 FQNNGV. In DNA form, the CDR3 reads TGTGCCAGCAGCTTTGGTCTTGAAGCTTTCTTT. Protein sequence: CASSFGLEAFF.

This clonotype was seen ten or more times. The chain carries TRBV6-4 and TRBJ2-2, with no clear D. Germline lookup yields CDR1 MRHNA and CDR2 SNTAGT. V was clipped by 5 bases and J by 4 bases, with 8 bases between them. There are 13 residues in the CDR3. CDR3 loop: CASSSRFTGELFF. The CDR3 nucleotides are TGTGCCAGCAGTTCACGGTTCACCGGGGAGCTGTTTTTT.

CDR3 protein: CATSRDRGRGDTEAFF. The CDR3, as DNA: TGTGCCACCAGCAGGGACAGGGGTAGAGGAGACACTGAAGCTTTCTTT. The chain uses TRBV15 and TRBJ1-1, with 9 bases that match TRBD1. The CDR3 totals 16 residues. The V gene end was trimmed by 3 bases and the J gene end by 3 bases; junction bases not matched to a gene: 8. Germline CDR1 is LNHNV and CDR2 is YYDKDF (reference sequence).

This clonotype was seen at least ten times. V is TRBV6-5 and J is TRBJ1-2; perhaps TRBD1 as D (5 bases). The CDR3 is 14 amino acids. The ends were cut back, 2 bases at V and 7 bases at J, with 14 bases in the middle. Germline-derived CDR1 and CDR2 are MNHEY and SVGAGI. CDR3: CASSYLRGEGGYTF. The CDR3 coding sequence is TGTGCCAGCAGTTACCTGCGGGGGGAGGGTGGCTACACCTTC.